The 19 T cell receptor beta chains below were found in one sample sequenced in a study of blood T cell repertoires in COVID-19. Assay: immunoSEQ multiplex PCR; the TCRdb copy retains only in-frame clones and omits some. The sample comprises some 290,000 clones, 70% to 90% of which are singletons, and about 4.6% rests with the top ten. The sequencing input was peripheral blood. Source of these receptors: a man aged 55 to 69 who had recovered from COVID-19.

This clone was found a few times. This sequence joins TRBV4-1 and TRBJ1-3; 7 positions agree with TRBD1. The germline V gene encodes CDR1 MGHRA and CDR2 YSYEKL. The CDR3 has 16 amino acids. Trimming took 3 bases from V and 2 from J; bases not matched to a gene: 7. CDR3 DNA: TGCGCCAGCAGCCAGGTTTCCGGGACAGCTGGAAACACCATATATTTT. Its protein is CASSQVSGTAGNTIYF.

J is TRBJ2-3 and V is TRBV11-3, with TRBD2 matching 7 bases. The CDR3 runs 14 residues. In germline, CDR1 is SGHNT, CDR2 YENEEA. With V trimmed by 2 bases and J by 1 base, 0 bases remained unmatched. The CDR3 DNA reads TGTGCCAGCAGCTTACTAGCGGGCACAGATACGCAGTATTTT. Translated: CASSLLAGTDTQYF.

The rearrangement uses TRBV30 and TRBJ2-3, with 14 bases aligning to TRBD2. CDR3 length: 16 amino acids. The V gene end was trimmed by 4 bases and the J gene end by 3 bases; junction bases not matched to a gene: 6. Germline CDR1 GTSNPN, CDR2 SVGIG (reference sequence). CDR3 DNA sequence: TGTGCCTGGACCCGACTAGCGGGGGGGCGGACAGATACGCAGTATTTT. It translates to CAWTRLAGGRTDTQYF.

The CDR3 spells CASSLDPGVAGGLLYEQYF. The CDR3 nucleotides are TGTGCCAGCAGCTTAGACCCCGGGGTAGCGGGGGGTCTGCTCTACGAGCAGTACTTC. V is TRBV7-6 and J is TRBJ2-7; 10 nucleotides align to TRBD2. The CDR3 runs to 19 residues. The junction had 15 bases not matched to a gene; V was cut back by 1 base and J by 3 bases. Germline V gives CDR1 SGHVS, CDR2 FNYEAQ.

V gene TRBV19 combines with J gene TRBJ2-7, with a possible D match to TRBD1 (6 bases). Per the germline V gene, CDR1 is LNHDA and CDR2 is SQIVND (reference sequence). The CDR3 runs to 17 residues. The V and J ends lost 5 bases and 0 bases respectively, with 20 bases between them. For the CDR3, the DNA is TGTGCCAGTAGTTATCAACACAGGGCCTTGAGCTCCTACGAGCAGTACTTC. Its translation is CASSYQHRALSSYEQYF.

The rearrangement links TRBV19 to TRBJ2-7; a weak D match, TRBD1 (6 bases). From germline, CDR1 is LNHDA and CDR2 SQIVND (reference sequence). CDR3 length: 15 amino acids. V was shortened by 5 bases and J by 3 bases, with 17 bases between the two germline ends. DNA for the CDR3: TGTGCCAGTAGTCCCCGACCAGGGGCGGGCTACGAGCAGTACTTC. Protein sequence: CASSPRPGAGYEQYF.

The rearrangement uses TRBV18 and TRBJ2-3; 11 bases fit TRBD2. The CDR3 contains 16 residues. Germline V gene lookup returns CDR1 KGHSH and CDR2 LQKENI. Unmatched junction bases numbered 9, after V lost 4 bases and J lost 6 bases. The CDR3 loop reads CASSQDRLAGFDTQYF. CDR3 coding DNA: TGTGCCAGCTCACAGGATCGACTAGCGGGGTTCGATACGCAGTATTTT.

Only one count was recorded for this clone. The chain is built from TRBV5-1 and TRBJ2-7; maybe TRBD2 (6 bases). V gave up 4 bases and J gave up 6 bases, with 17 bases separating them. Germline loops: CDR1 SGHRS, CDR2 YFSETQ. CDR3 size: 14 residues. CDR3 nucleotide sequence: TGCGCCAGCAGCAACCGGGACTGGGCGGGCGAGCAGTACTTC. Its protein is CASSNRDWAGEQYF.

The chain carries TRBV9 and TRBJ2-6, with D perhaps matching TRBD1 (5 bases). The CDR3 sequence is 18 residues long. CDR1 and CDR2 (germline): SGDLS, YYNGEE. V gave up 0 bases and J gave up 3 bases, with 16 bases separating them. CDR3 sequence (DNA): TGTGCCAGCAGCGTAGAGTGGGGCATTCTTAGTGGGGCCAACGTCCTGACTTTC. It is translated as CASSVEWGILSGANVLTF.

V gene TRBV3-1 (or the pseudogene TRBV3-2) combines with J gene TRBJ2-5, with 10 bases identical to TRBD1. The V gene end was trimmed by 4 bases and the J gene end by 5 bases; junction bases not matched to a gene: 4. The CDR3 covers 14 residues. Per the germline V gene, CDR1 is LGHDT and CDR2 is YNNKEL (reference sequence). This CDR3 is CASSLGQGRETQYF. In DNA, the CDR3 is TGTGCCAGCAGCCTGGGACAGGGGAGGGAGACCCAGTACTTC.

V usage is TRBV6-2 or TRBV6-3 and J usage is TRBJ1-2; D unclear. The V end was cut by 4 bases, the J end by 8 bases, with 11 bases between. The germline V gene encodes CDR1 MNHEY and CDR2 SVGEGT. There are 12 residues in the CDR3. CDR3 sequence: CASSFPLPGYTF. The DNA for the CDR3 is TGTGCCAGCAGTTTTCCCCTCCCGGGCTACACCTTC.

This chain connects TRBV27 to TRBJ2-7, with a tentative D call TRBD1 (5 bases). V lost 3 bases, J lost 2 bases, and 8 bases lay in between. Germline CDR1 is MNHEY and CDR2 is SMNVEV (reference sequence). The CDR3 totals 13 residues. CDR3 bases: TGTGCCAGCAGTTTCGGCAGGGCCTACGAGCAGTACTTC. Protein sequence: CASSFGRAYEQYF.

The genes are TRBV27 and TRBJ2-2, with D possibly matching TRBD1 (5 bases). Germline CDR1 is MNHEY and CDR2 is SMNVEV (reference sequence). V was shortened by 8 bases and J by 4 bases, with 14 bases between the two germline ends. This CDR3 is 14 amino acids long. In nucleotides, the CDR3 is TGTGCCAGCGGGGCCCCTAGAGGCACCGGGGAGCTGTTTTTT. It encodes CASGAPRGTGELFF.

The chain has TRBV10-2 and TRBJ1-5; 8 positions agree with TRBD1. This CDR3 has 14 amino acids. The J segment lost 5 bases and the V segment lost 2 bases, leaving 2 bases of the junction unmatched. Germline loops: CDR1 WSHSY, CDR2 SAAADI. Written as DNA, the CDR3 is TGCGCCAGCAGTGAGGACAGGGGTTATCAGCCCCAGCATTTT. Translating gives CASSEDRGYQPQHF.

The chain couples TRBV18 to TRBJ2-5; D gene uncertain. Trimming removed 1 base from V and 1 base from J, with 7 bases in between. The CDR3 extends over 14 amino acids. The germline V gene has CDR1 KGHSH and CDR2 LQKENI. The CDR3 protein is CASSPQHSQETQYF. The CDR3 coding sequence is TGTGCCAGCTCACCACAGCACAGCCAAGAGACCCAGTACTTC.

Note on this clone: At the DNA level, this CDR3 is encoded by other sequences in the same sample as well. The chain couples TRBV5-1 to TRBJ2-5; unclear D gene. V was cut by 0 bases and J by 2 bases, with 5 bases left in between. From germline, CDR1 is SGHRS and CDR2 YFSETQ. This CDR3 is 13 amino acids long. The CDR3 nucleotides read TGCGCCAGCAGCTTGGGTAGTCAAGAGACCCAGTACTTC. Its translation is CASSLGSQETQYF.

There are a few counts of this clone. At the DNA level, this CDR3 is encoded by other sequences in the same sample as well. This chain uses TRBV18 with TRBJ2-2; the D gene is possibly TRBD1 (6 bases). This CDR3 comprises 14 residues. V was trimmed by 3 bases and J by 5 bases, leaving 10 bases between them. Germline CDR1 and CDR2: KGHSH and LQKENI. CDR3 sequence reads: CASSPGQGTGELFF. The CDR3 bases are TGTGCCAGCTCACCGGGGCAGGGGACCGGGGAGCTGTTTTTT.

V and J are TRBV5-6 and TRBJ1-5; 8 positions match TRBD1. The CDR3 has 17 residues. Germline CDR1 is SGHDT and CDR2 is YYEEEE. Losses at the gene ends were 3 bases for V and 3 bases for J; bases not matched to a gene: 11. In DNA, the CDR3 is TGTGCCAGCAGCTCTAACCTTGGACAGGGTGCCAATCAGCCCCAGCATTTT. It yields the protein CASSSNLGQGANQPQHF.

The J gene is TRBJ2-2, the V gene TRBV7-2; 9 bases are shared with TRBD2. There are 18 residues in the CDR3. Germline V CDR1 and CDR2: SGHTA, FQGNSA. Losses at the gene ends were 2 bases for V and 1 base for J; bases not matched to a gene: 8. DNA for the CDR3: TGTGCCAGCAGCTTATCATTGGCAGCGGGGGGGAACACCGGGGAGCTGTTTTTT. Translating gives CASSLSLAAGGNTGELFF.